Below are 22 T cell receptor beta chains sequenced from a single sample in a study of cytomegalovirus exposure and HLA in healthy donors. 60 Vbeta and 13 Jbeta primers were used in PCR. Profiling relied on immunoSEQ multiplex PCR, and the TCRdb table lists in-frame clones only, not all of them. In the table there are around 160,000 clones, 80% to 85% of which are singletons. Sample: PBMCs. These receptors originate from a human donor in good health.

The gene calls are TRBV15 and TRBJ2-1; TRBD1 is a possible D gene (5 bases). The CDR3 sequence is 15 residues long. Germline V gives CDR1 LNHNV, CDR2 YYDKDF (reference sequence). Trimming pared 1 base from V and 3 bases from J, leaving 10 bases between. This chain's CDR3 is CATSRAGRVYNEQFF. The CDR3 DNA follows: TGTGCCACCAGCAGAGCGGGCAGGGTCTACAATGAGCAGTTCTTC. Filled out from reference TRBV15 and TRBJ2-1, the complete variable domain reads DAMVIQNPRYQVTQFGKPVTLSCSQTLNHNVMYWYQQKSSQAPKLLFHYYDKDFNNEADTPDNFQSRRPNTSFCFLDIRSPGLGDTAMYLCATSRAGRVYNEQFFGPGTRLTVL.

This clone showed up just once. The genes are TRBV2 and TRBJ2-3; possibly TRBD2 for D (6 bases). The germline V gene encodes CDR1 SNHLY and CDR2 FYNNEI. V shed 9 bases and J shed 3 bases, with 19 bases lying between them. CDR3 length: 15 amino acids. CDR3 in DNA: TGTGCCAGGGGGGAGGAGTTAGCTTTAACAGATACGCAGTATTTT. Translated: CARGEELALTDTQYF.

This chain uses TRBV6-1 with TRBJ1-4; 9 nucleotides align to TRBD1. V was clipped by 6 bases and J by 8 bases; unmatched bases: 7. The CDR3 spans 14 residues. CDR1 and CDR2 (germline): MNHNS, SASEGT. The CDR3 nucleotides read TGTGCCAGCAGGGGGACAGGGCCAGGGGAAAAACTGTTTTTT. Protein product: CASRGTGPGEKLFF.

The rearrangement links TRBV2 to TRBJ2-2; D possibly corresponds to TRBD2 (5 bases). Germline lookup yields CDR1 SNHLY and CDR2 FYNNEI. Trimming removed 2 bases at V and 5 bases at J, with 6 bases between. The CDR3 is 13 residues long. CDR3 loop: CASSERGTGELFF. The CDR3 coding sequence is TGTGCCAGCAGTGAACGGGGTACCGGGGAGCTGTTTTTT.

The chain recombines TRBV30 with TRBJ2-7, with 9 bases matching TRBD1. The CDR3 consists of 14 residues. Germline assignment: CDR1 GTSNPN and CDR2 SVGIG (reference sequence). V was clipped by 3 bases and J by 2 bases; unmatched bases: 5. CDR3 region: CAWRRDRVAYEQYF. The CDR3 DNA reads TGTGCCTGGAGGCGGGACAGGGTCGCCTACGAGCAGTACTTC.

The chain links TRBV4-1 to TRBJ1-3, with D hard to call. The germline gives CDR1 MGHRA, CDR2 YSYEKL. Trimming took off 3 bases at V and 3 bases at J, with 6 bases between the two ends. This CDR3 comprises 13 residues. CDR3 amino acids: CASSHEHGNTIYF. The CDR3 region has the DNA TGCGCCAGCAGCCATGAACATGGAAACACCATATATTTT.

The rearrangement uses TRBV5-6 and TRBJ2-5; 7 bases are a match to TRBD1. Matching the DNA end better, TRBJ2-7 makes the J call doubtful. This CDR3 region has 17 residues. From germline, CDR1 is SGHDT and CDR2 YYEEEE. CDR3 sequence reads: CASSRGGGFVGYYEQYF. The CDR3, as DNA: TGTGCCAGCAGCCGAGGGGGCGGGTTTGTAGGATACTACGAGCAGTACTTC.

This clone appeared a few times. This sequence joins TRBV9 and TRBJ1-5; D remains unclear. Per the germline V gene, CDR1 is SGDLS and CDR2 is YYNGEE. This CDR3 has 16 amino acids. Trimming took 9 bases from V and 0 from J, leaving 19 bases between them. CDR3 nucleotide sequence: TGTGCCATCCTTCCTCCGGGGAAAAATAGCAATCAGCCCCAGCATTTT. The encoded protein is CAILPPGKNSNQPQHF.

The chain combines TRBV5-8 with TRBJ2-3, with 11 bases aligning to TRBD2. This CDR3 is 17 amino acids long. CDR1 is SGHTS, CDR2 YDEGEE, per germline. J lost 0 bases, V lost 4 bases, and 7 bases had no gene match. In nucleotides, the CDR3 is TGTGCCAGCAGCCGTTCGACTAGCGGGGAGAGCACAGATACGCAGTATTTT. Encoded protein: CASSRSTSGESTDTQYF.

The V call is TRBV6-6, the J call TRBJ2-5; D is uncertain. This CDR3 is 11 amino acids long. The V end lost 6 bases, the J end lost 3 bases, and 5 bases lay between the germline ends. In germline, CDR1 is MNHNY, CDR2 SVGAGI (reference sequence). For the CDR3, the DNA is TGTGCCAGCAGCCGCGAAGAGACCCAGTACTTC. Its protein product is CASSREETQYF.

The rearrangement uses TRBV6-6 and TRBJ2-7, with D tentatively TRBD2 (6 bases). Germline loops: CDR1 MNHNY, CDR2 SVGAGI (reference sequence). The CDR3 is made up of 14 amino acids. Trimming took off 1 base at V and 6 bases at J, with 13 bases between the two ends. The CDR3 nucleotides are TGTGCCAGCAGTTACTACGGAGGGGCGAGCGAGCAGTACTTC. Encoded protein: CASSYYGGASEQYF.

CDR3 nucleotide sequence: TGTGCCAGCACCTCTACAAGCACAGGGGGTTGGGTTCAGTACTTC. This translates into CASTSTSTGGWVQYF. This sequence joins TRBV5-8 and TRBJ2-7; 8 nucleotides align to TRBD1. The CDR3 sequence is 15 residues long. V trimming: 6 bases; J trimming: 10 bases; junction bases outside the gene matches: 18. Looked up from germline, CDR1 is SGHTS and CDR2 is YDEGEE.

This clone has a single count. The V gene is TRBV7-2, the J gene TRBJ1-4; 12 bases agree with TRBD1. The CDR3 covers 15 residues. CDR1 is SGHTA and CDR2 is FQGNSA in the germline V gene. Trimming removed 1 base from V and 10 bases from J; junction bases left unmatched: 4. The CDR3 spells CASSLEGTGGGKLFF. In DNA form, the CDR3 reads TGTGCCAGCAGCTTAGAGGGGACAGGGGGCGGAAAACTGTTTTTT.

Note on this clone: An end of the junction does not agree with germline; a read error may underlie this. The chain recombines TRBV7-9 with TRBJ1-4; D is perhaps TRBD1 (6 bases). This CDR3 has 12 residues. Germline V gene lookup returns CDR1 SEHNR and CDR2 FQNEAQ (reference sequence). The CDR3 protein is CSSSPGQEKLFF. Here the CDR3 DNA reads TGTTCCAGCAGCCCCGGACAGGAAAAACTGTTTTTT.

This clone has just one count. The rearrangement joins TRBV5-6 to TRBJ2-7; TRBD2 matches 9 bases. The CDR3 totals 14 residues. Per the germline V gene, CDR1 is SGHDT and CDR2 is YYEEEE. Trimming cost V 0 bases and J 7 bases; bases outside gene matches: 5. The CDR3 DNA follows: TGTGCCAGCAGCTTGGCGGCGGGGGGGGAAGAGCAGTACTTC. Translating it yields CASSLAAGGEEQYF.

The V and J genes are TRBV7-9 and TRBJ2-7; D is undetermined. The CDR3 spans 13 residues. V was shortened by 1 base and J by 7 bases, with 11 bases between the two germline ends. Germline V gene data show CDR1 as SEHNR and CDR2 as FQNEAQ (reference sequence). The DNA of the CDR3 is TGTGCCAGCAGCTTAGACCTCTTGAGTGAGCAGTACTTC. The encoded protein is CASSLDLLSEQYF. The full variable domain, in which reference TRBV7-9 and TRBJ2-7 provide the parts outside the CDR3, is DTGVSQNPRHKITKRGQNVTFRCDPISEHNRLYWYRQTLGQGPEFLTYFQNEAQLEKSRLLSDRFSAERPKGSFSTLEIQRTEQGDSAMYLCASSLDLLSEQYFGPGTRLTVT.

The gene calls are TRBV4-3 and TRBJ2-2, with D maybe TRBD2 (5 bases). The CDR3 consists of 16 residues. Trimming removed 2 bases at V and 1 base at J, with 11 bases between. Germline CDR1 LGHNA, CDR2 YSLEER. CDR3 DNA: TGCGCCAGCAGCCAATATAGCGATCTGAACACCGGGGAGCTGTTTTTT. It is translated as CASSQYSDLNTGELFF.

The gene calls are TRBV5-6 and TRBJ1-6, with TRBD1 identical over 10 bases. After removal of 4 bases from V and 6 bases from J, the junction contained 7 bases not matched to a gene. Germline V gene sequence: CDR1 SGHDT, CDR2 YYEEEE. This CDR3 contains 16 residues. Written as DNA, the CDR3 is TGTGCCAGCAGCCCAAGGACAGGGGGAAGTAATTCACCCCTCCACTTT. It specifies CASSPRTGGSNSPLHF.

The chain is built from TRBV7-9 and TRBJ2-1; no definite D call. The germline gives CDR1 SEHNR, CDR2 FQNEAQ (reference sequence). The length of the CDR3 is 13 residues. The V and J ends lost 2 bases and 8 bases respectively, with 10 bases between them. CDR3 nucleotide sequence: TGTGCCAGCAGCTTATCTTCACTCGATGAGCAGTTCTTC. Translated: CASSLSSLDEQFF.

The rearrangement links TRBV20-1 to TRBJ1-1, with unresolved D. Per the germline V gene, CDR1 is DFQATT and CDR2 is SNEGSKA (reference sequence). Trimming pared 6 bases from V and 5 bases from J, leaving 7 bases between. This CDR3 contains 10 residues. CDR3 nucleotide sequence: TGCAGTGCGGCGGGGACTGAAGCTTTCTTT. Encoded protein: CSAAGTEAFF.

V gene TRBV5-6 combines with J gene TRBJ1-1, with a possible D match to TRBD1 (6 bases). Between the trimmed V and J ends, which lost 0 bases and 7 bases, there was a span of 16 bases. Germline loops: CDR1 SGHDT, CDR2 YYEEEE. The CDR3 extends over 15 amino acids. This CDR3 is CASSLELRGASEAFF. CDR3 sequence (DNA): TGTGCCAGCAGCTTGGAACTCCGGGGGGCGAGTGAAGCTTTCTTT.

This clone turned up a few times. The genes are TRBV5-6 and TRBJ2-7, with 8 bases that match TRBD2. Trimming cost V 2 bases and J 7 bases; bases outside gene matches: 5. The CDR3 length is 13 residues. CDR1 and CDR2 (germline): SGHDT, YYEEEE. This CDR3 is CASSFGAGEEQYF. CDR3 coding DNA: TGTGCCAGCAGCTTTGGAGCGGGGGAAGAGCAGTACTTC.